The 24 T cell receptor beta chains listed next were all sequenced from one sample in a study of cytomegalovirus exposure and HLA in healthy donors. It was with 60 Vbeta and 13 Jbeta primers that the PCR ran. Only in-frame clones appear in the TCRdb table, and some are missing; sequencing was by immunoSEQ multiplex PCR. Among 200,000 to 300,000 clones listed, about 85% were seen once. Sequenced input: PBMCs. These receptors were obtained from a girl aged 2 to 10 in good health and CMV-seronegative.

The chain employs TRBV10-2 and TRBJ1-5; D may be TRBD1 (5 bases). The CDR3 totals 14 residues. Trimming removed 4 bases at V and 2 bases at J, with 9 bases between. The V gene's germline CDR1 is WSHSY and CDR2 SAAADI. Here the CDR3 reads CASSGGRGNQPQHF. In nucleotides, the CDR3 is TGCGCCAGCAGTGGGGGCAGGGGCAATCAGCCCCAGCATTTT.

This chain links TRBV5-1 with TRBJ2-5; possible D gene TRBD1, 6 bases. The V end lost 4 bases, the J end lost 1 base, and 11 bases lay between the germline ends. This CDR3 has 14 residues. Germline V lookup: CDR1 SGHRS, CDR2 YFSETQ. CDR3 sequence reads: CASSVDSFQETQYF. Here the CDR3 DNA reads TGCGCCAGCAGCGTGGACAGCTTCCAAGAGACCCAGTACTTC.

The chain joins TRBV10-3 to TRBJ1-1, with D tentatively TRBD1 (5 bases). Trimming pared 6 bases from V and 10 bases from J, leaving 12 bases between. CDR1 is ENHRY and CDR2 is SYGVKD in the germline V gene. This CDR3 comprises 11 residues. The CDR3 is CAIRPVGGAFF. CDR3 in DNA: TGTGCCATCAGGCCAGTCGGGGGAGCTTTCTTT.

This chain uses TRBV15 with TRBJ2-3; D is unresolved. This CDR3 comprises 12 residues. Germline V lookup: CDR1 LNHNV, CDR2 YYDKDF (reference sequence). The V end was cut by 2 bases, the J end by 7 bases, with 7 bases between. CDR3 sequence reads: CATSRLENTQYF. In DNA, the CDR3 is TGTGCCACCAGCAGACTAGAAAATACGCAGTATTTT. The variable domain in full, completed from reference TRBV15 and TRBJ2-3, reads DAMVIQNPRYQVTQFGKPVTLSCSQTLNHNVMYWYQQKSSQAPKLLFHYYDKDFNNEADTPDNFQSRRPNTSFCFLDIRSPGLGDTAMYLCATSRLENTQYFGPGTRLTVL.

The chain carries TRBV13 and TRBJ2-5; 7 nucleotides match TRBD2. CDR3 length: 15 residues. Per the germline V gene, CDR1 is PRHDT and CDR2 is FYEKMQ (reference sequence). Trimming cost V 2 bases and J 4 bases; bases outside gene matches: 7. CDR3 in DNA: TGTGCCAGCAGCTTAAGCCGGGGAGGGGCAGAGACCCAGTACTTC. As protein: CASSLSRGGAETQYF. The full variable domain, completed using reference TRBV13 and TRBJ2-5, is AAGVIQSPRHLIKEKRETATLKCYPIPRHDTVYWYQQGPGQDPQFLISFYEKMQSDKGSIPDRFSAQQFSDYHSELNMSSLELGDSALYFCASSLSRGGAETQYFGPGTRLLVL.

The chain has TRBV5-1 and TRBJ1-2; D may be TRBD1 (5 bases). The CDR3 sequence is 15 residues long. V lost 0 bases to trimming and J lost 3 bases, with 12 bases between them. Germline CDR1 reads SGHRS; CDR2 reads YFSETQ. As DNA, the CDR3 is TGCGCCAGCAGCTTGGGATCTTCAGGGTACTATGGCTACACCTTC. Amino acid sequence: CASSLGSSGYYGYTF.

J is TRBJ2-3 and V is TRBV7-9; D is possibly TRBD1 (6 bases). V lost 1 base, J lost 0 bases, and 11 bases lay in between. This CDR3 has 16 residues. Germline V gene lookup returns CDR1 SEHNR and CDR2 FQNEAQ (reference sequence). Here the CDR3 reads CASSLEVDSSTDTQYF. The CDR3 nucleotides are TGTGCCAGCAGCTTAGAGGTGGACAGTAGCACAGATACGCAGTATTTT.

The CDR3 bases are TGTGCCACCCACACCGCGGGGGGGCAAGAGACCCAGTACTTC. It translates to CATHTAGGQETQYF. This rearrangement joins TRBV6-5 to TRBJ2-5; TRBD2 agrees at 9 bases. The junction had 8 bases not matched to a gene; V was cut back by 10 bases and J by 2 bases. Germline values: CDR1 MNHEY, CDR2 SVGAGI. This CDR3 contains 14 residues.

The V gene is TRBV7-9, the J gene TRBJ2-7; 8 bases match TRBD1. The V gene's germline CDR1 is SEHNR and CDR2 FQNEAQ (reference sequence). CDR3 size: 14 residues. V trimming: 6 bases; J trimming: 0 bases; junction bases outside the gene matches: 4. The CDR3 region has the DNA TGTGCCAGCAGGGCGGACAGGGACTCCTACGAGCAGTACTTC. Translation: CASRADRDSYEQYF.

Only one count was recorded for this clone. The genes are TRBV5-1 and TRBJ2-1, with 11 bases identical to TRBD2. Germline loops: CDR1 SGHRS, CDR2 YFSETQ. The CDR3 length is 15 residues. Trimming removed 7 bases from V and 3 bases from J; junction bases left unmatched: 6. The CDR3 DNA sequence: TGCGCCAGCCGACCGCTAGCGGGAGGCTACAATGAGCAGTTCTTC. This gives the protein CASRPLAGGYNEQFF.

This clone came up once. V and J are TRBV6-1 and TRBJ1-1, with 9 bases aligning to TRBD1. The V segment lost 5 bases and the J segment 9 bases; nucleotides outside the gene matches: 10. Germline assignment: CDR1 MNHNS and CDR2 SASEGT. The CDR3 totals 14 residues. The CDR3 DNA reads TGTGCCAGCAGTCCCGGGACAGGGTTCGGGAAAGCTTTCTTT. Translated, it gives CASSPGTGFGKAFF.

The gene calls are TRBV19 and TRBJ1-5; 8 bases match TRBD1. There are 13 residues in the CDR3. Germline V CDR1 and CDR2: LNHDA, SQIVND (reference sequence). The trim removed 6 bases at V and 5 bases at J, leaving 3 bases unmatched. CDR3 nucleotides: TGTGCCAGTAGCAGGGGGCGCGATCAGCCCCAGCATTTT. Its protein is CASSRGRDQPQHF.

The chain uses TRBV29-1 and TRBJ2-3; 9 nucleotides match TRBD2. This CDR3 is built from 14 residues. The germline CDR1 and CDR2 sequences are SQVTM and ANQGSEA. Unmatched junction bases numbered 3, after V lost 5 bases and J lost 0 bases. The CDR3 loop reads CSVPAGGSTDTQYF. CDR3 bases: TGCAGCGTTCCGGCGGGAGGGAGCACAGATACGCAGTATTTT.

This clone has just a few counts. The J gene is TRBJ2-1, the V gene TRBV6-5; TRBD1 is a possible D gene (5 bases). The CDR3 runs 12 residues. The germline CDR1 and CDR2 sequences are MNHEY and SVGAGI. Trimming took off 5 bases at V and 3 bases at J, with 5 bases between the two ends. CDR3 amino acids: CASSQGYNEQFF. As DNA, the CDR3 is TGTGCCAGCAGTCAGGGCTACAATGAGCAGTTCTTC.

The V and J genes are TRBV7-8 and TRBJ2-7; 10 bases map to TRBD1. This CDR3 has 15 residues. CDR1 is SGHVS, CDR2 FQNEAQ, per germline. The junction had 3 bases not matched to a gene; V was cut back by 2 bases and J by 2 bases. The CDR3 reads CASSLTGTGAYEQYF. The CDR3 DNA reads as TGTGCCAGCAGCTTAACCGGGACAGGGGCCTACGAGCAGTACTTC. The full variable domain, in which reference TRBV7-8 and TRBJ2-7 provide the parts outside the CDR3, is GAGVSQSPRYKVAKRGQDVALRCDPISGHVSLFWYQQALGQGPEFLTYFQNEAQLDKSGLPSDRFFAERPEGSVSTLKIQRTQQEDSAVYLCASSLTGTGAYEQYFGPGTRLTVT.

V gene TRBV6-1 combines with J gene TRBJ1-2; 11 bases line up with TRBD1. V trimming: 3 bases; J trimming: 5 bases; junction bases outside the gene matches: 2. Germline V gives CDR1 MNHNS, CDR2 SASEGT. This CDR3 contains 14 residues. CDR3: CASSEDRGQYGYTF. The CDR3 region has the DNA TGTGCCAGCAGTGAGGACAGGGGGCAATATGGCTACACCTTC.

This sequence joins TRBV6-1 and TRBJ2-2, with 8 bases matching TRBD2. CDR3 size: 15 residues. In germline, CDR1 is MNHNS, CDR2 SASEGT. V lost 6 bases, J lost 2 bases, and 5 bases stayed unmatched. In DNA form, the CDR3 reads TGTGCCAGCAGGGCGGTAGCGGGAAACACCGGGGAGCTGTTTTTT. Translated: CASRAVAGNTGELFF.

This rearrangement joins TRBV6-5 to TRBJ2-3; TRBD2 matches 8 bases. J lost 0 bases, V lost 7 bases, and 6 bases had no gene match. Germline CDR1 is MNHEY and CDR2 is SVGAGI. CDR3 size: 15 residues. CDR3 in DNA: TGTGCCAGCACTGGGAGCGGGGGAAGCACAGATACGCAGTATTTT. Residues: CASTGSGGSTDTQYF.

The chain employs TRBV2 and TRBJ2-1; tentative D call: TRBD1 (6 bases). Germline V lookup: CDR1 SNHLY, CDR2 FYNNEI. Deletions cut 3 bases from V and 12 bases from J, with 6 bases between. This CDR3 comprises 10 residues. The CDR3 bases are TGTGCCAGCAGTGACAGGGGGCAGTTCTTC. Encoded protein: CASSDRGQFF.

The rearrangement uses TRBV7-2 and TRBJ2-5; maybe TRBD2 (5 bases). The tail of the sequence fits TRBJ2-7 better, so the J call may be wrong. The CDR3 spans 13 residues. The germline V gene has CDR1 SGHTA and CDR2 FQGNSA. The CDR3 nucleotides are TGTGCCAGCAGCTTAGAGGGAGACGGCGAGCAGTACTTC. This sequence encodes CASSLEGDGEQYF.

The chain recombines TRBV18 with TRBJ1-4; D unclear. V gave up 2 bases and J gave up 3 bases, with 7 bases separating them. Germline assignment: CDR1 KGHSH and CDR2 LQKENI. This CDR3 is 14 amino acids long. CDR3 loop: CASSPNSSNEKLFF. In DNA, the CDR3 is TGTGCCAGCTCACCAAACAGTTCTAATGAAAAACTGTTTTTT.

Here the CDR3 reads CASSIGLNNEQFF. The CDR3 DNA is TGCGCCAGCAGCATAGGACTGAACAATGAGCAGTTCTTC. V usage is TRBV5-1 and J usage is TRBJ2-1, with a possible D match to TRBD2 (5 bases). V dropped 4 bases and J dropped 5 bases, with 10 bases sitting between them. Germline V CDR1 and CDR2: SGHRS, YFSETQ. This CDR3 has 13 amino acids.

The genes are TRBV29-1 and TRBJ2-3, with 10 bases that match TRBD1. The CDR3 is 14 residues long. V trimming: 8 bases; J trimming: 2 bases; junction bases outside the gene matches: 7. Germline lookup yields CDR1 SQVTM and CDR2 ANQGSEA. The CDR3 protein is CSFVTGGNTDTQYF. The CDR3 nucleotides are TGCAGCTTCGTGACAGGGGGCAACACAGATACGCAGTATTTT.

The CDR3 reads CASSYLGQGDTEAFF. Written as DNA, the CDR3 is TGTGCCAGCAGTTACCTGGGACAGGGGGACACTGAAGCTTTCTTT. This rearrangement joins TRBV6-5 to TRBJ1-1; 11 positions match TRBD1. Germline V CDR1 and CDR2: MNHEY, SVGAGI. CDR3 length: 15 residues. J lost 3 bases, V lost 2 bases, and 2 bases had no gene match.